This section outlines one TCR beta chain sequence together with its context. This record comes from a study of CD8 T cells in Susac syndrome. The T cells that were sequenced for TCR beta were CD8+ and CD4+ cells from blood. The controls, all healthy donors, were matched for age and sex. Negative isolation yielded CD4+ and CD8+ T cells, and FACS enriched TEMRA cells. An input of about 0.45 to 1 ug of RNA was subjected to reverse transcription using random hexamers. MiXCR, run by TCRdb on the immunoSEQ multiplex PCR reads, gives a single entry per CDR3 protein. The table shows around 160,000 distinct CDR3 sequences, with 80% to 95% occurring only once. The germline gives CDR1 SGHTA, CDR2 FQGNSA. J lost 5 bases, V lost 5 bases, and 5 bases had no gene match. This CDR3 has 15 amino acids.

Material: CD4+ T cells from PBMCs. The chain recombines TRBV7-2 with TRBJ1-6, with 8 bases lining up with TRBD1. This TCR derives from a human donor in good health. The CDR3 loop is CASSGQGSHNSPLHF. DNA of the CDR3: TGTGCCAGCAGCGGACAGGGAAGCCATAATTCACCCCTCCACTTT.